This T cell receptor (beta chain) was captured by sequencing in a study of shared clonotypes between healthy human individuals. Study-wide points: The genetic and exposure-history diversity represented was limited by few donors. The study found about 5% of naive CD4 clonotypes shared across a few donors.

The sorted-subset replicate PCRs were given 150 to 250 ng DNA, which is 30,000 or so T cell genomes. Profiling relied on immunoSEQ multiplex PCR, and the TCRdb table lists in-frame clones only, not all of them. The sample shows fewer than 800,000 clones, roughly 94% of them seen only once. Positively selected for CCR7, the CD45RO-negative cells used as naive CD8 cells excluded terminally differentiated effector memory CD45RA+ cells. With regard to this clone: Its antigen is not known.

This clonotype originated in a man in his thirties or forties in good health. The sample taken for sequencing was naive CD8+ T cells sorted from blood.

This chain's CDR3 is CASSRRQYNEQFF. The DNA of the CDR3 is TGTGCCAGCAGTCGAAGACAATACAATGAGCAGTTCTTC. The V gene is TRBV27, the J gene TRBJ2-1; D ambiguous. Per the germline V gene, CDR1 is MNHEY and CDR2 is SMNVEV (reference sequence). The CDR3 totals 13 residues. V was pared by 5 bases and J by 4 bases, with 9 bases between.